This T cell receptor beta chain was profiled in a study of human T cells and chemical hapten exposure. The sample's time point: patch test 1, 2 weeks after DPC sensitization. Specified treatment: therapeutic diphenylcyclopropenone sensitization with weekly scalp DPC. Unique molecular identifiers were attached to individual cDNA molecules during library preparation. TCRdb reprocessed the RACE reads via MiXCR and lists one record per CDR3 protein. The sample has more than 100,000 distinct CDR3 sequences, roughly an eighth seen once. The origin of this receptor is a man between 18 and 29 years old with alopecia areata. Some clones in this sample may be carry-over from other donors' samples. Material: whole blood, obtained in connection with sensitization to the hapten diphenylcyclopropenone (DPC).

CDR3 sequence (DNA): TGTGCCAGCAGTTTGACCGGGAGCACAGATACGCAGTATTTT. The encoded protein is CASSLTGSTDTQYF. The rearrangement joins TRBV12-3 or TRBV12-4 to TRBJ2-3, with D unclear. V was pared by 3 bases and J by 0 bases, with 7 bases between. The CDR3 loop spans 14 amino acids.